One sample yielded the 3 T cell receptor beta chains listed below, sequenced in a study of Graves' ophthalmopathy and Graves' hyperthyroidism. Amplification from RNA transcripts yielded the TCR beta CDR3 regions. RT-PCR in the first round used HTBI primers; a second-round multiplex PCR followed. TCRdb passed the multiplex PCR reads through MiXCR, listing each CDR3 protein once. The repertoire holds hundreds of thousands of distinct CDR3 sequences, with roughly 21% as singletons. The sample taken for sequencing was peripheral blood. All receptors come from a woman aged 18-29 years with stable Graves' hyperthyroidism.

This clonotype was seen ten or more times. The chain joins TRBV20-1 to TRBJ2-5, with D perhaps matching TRBD1 (5 bases). CDR3 length equals 12 residues. CDR1 and CDR2 from the germline V gene are DFQATT and SNEGSKA (reference sequence). Trimming left V 3 bases short and J 1 base short, with 6 bases between. The CDR3 coding sequence is TGCAGTGCTAGTAGGGGCCAAGAGACCCAGTACTTC. It is translated as CSASRGQETQYF.

The chain joins TRBV27 to TRBJ2-7, with 8 bases lining up with TRBD1. The CDR3 is made up of 15 amino acids. V was pared by 7 bases and J by 4 bases, with 12 bases of the junction left unmatched. Germline values: CDR1 MNHEY, CDR2 SMNVEV (reference sequence). CDR3 amino acids: CASITYEQGAYEQYF. The CDR3 nucleotides are TGTGCCAGCATCACCTATGAGCAGGGGGCTTACGAGCAGTACTTC.

This chain uses TRBV7-8 with TRBJ1-2; the match to TRBD1 covers 8 bases. V trimming: 5 bases; J trimming: 4 bases; junction bases outside the gene matches: 9. Germline lookup yields CDR1 SGHVS and CDR2 FQNEAQ. The CDR3 sequence is 15 residues long. This CDR3 is CASSPDRDRTYGYTF. The CDR3 DNA reads as TGTGCCAGCAGCCCCGATCGGGACAGGACCTATGGCTACACCTTC.